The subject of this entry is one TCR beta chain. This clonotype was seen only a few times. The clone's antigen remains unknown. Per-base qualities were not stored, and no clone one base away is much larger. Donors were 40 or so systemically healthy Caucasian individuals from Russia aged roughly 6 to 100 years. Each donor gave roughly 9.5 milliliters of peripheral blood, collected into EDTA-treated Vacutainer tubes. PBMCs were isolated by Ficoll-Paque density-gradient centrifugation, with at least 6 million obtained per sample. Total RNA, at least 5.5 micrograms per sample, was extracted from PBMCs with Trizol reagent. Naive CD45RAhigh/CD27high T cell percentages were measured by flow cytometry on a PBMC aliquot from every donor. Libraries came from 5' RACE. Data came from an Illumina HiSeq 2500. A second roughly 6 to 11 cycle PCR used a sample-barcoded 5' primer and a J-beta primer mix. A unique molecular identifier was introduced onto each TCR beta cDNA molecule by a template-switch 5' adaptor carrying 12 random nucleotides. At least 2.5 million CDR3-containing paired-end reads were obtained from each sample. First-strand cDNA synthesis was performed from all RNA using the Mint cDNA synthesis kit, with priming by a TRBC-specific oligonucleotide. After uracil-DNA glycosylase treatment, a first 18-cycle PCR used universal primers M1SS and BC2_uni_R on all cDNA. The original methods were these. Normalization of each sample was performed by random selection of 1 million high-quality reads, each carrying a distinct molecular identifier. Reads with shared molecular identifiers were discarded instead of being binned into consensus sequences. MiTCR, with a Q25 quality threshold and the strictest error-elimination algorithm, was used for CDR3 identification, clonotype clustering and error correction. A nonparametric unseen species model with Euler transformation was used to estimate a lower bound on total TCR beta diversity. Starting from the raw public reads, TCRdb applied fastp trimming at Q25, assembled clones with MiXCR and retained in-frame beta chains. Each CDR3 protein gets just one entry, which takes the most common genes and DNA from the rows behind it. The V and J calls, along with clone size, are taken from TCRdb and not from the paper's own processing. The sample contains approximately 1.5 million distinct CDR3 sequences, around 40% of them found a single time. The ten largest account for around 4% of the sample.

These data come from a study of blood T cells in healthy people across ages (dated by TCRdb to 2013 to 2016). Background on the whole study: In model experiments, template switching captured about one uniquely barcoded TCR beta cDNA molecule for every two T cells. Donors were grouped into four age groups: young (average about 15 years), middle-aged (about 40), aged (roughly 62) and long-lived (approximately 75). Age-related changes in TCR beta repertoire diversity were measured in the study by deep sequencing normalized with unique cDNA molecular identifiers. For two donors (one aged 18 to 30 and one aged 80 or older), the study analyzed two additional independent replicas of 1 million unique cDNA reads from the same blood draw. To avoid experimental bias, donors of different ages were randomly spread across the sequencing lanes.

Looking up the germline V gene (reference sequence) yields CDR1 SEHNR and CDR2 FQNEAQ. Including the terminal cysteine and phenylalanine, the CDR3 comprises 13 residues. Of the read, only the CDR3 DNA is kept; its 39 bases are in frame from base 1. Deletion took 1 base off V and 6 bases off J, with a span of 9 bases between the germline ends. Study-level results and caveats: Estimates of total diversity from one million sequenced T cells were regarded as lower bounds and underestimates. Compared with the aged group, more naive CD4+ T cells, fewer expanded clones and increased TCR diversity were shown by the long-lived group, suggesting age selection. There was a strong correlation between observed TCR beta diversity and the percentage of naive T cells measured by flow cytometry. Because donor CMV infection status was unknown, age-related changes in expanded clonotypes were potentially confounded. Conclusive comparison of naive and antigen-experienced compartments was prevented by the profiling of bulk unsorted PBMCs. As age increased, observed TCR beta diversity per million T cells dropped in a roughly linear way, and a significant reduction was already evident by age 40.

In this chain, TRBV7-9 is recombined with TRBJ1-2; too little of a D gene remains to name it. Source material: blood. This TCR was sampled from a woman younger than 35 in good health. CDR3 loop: CASSLGGLDGYTF. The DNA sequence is TGTGCCAGCAGCTTAGGGGGTTTGGATGGCTACACCTTC.